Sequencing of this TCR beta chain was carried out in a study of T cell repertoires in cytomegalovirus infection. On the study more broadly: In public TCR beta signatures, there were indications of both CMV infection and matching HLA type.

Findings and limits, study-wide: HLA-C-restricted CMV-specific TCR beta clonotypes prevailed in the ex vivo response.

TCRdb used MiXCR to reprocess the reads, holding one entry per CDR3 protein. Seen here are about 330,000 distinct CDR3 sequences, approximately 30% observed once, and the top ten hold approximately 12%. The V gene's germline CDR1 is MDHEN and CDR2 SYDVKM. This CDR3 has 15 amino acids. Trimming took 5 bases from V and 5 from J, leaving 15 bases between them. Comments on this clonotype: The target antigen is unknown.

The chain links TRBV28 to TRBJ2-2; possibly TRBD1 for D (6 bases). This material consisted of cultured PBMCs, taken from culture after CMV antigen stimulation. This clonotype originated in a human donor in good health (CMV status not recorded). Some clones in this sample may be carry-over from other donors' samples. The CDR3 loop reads CASSTSQGWTGELFF. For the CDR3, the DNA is TGTGCCAGCAGTACATCACAGGGCTGGACCGGGGAGCTGTTTTTT.